The 23 T cell receptor beta chains in this list originate from one sample, sequenced in a study of CD8+CD57+ T cells in acquired aplastic anemia. In patients chosen for sequencing, flow cytometry had shown CD8+CD57+ cell expansion. Genomic DNA, serving as template, underwent TCR beta VDJ and CDR3 profiling. TCRdb redid the calling of the reads with MiXCR, one entry per CDR3 protein. The data contain roughly 190,000 distinct CDR3 sequences, 48% of them singletons. Sequences were obtained from sorted CD4+, CD8+, or CD8+CD57+ T cells (not recorded which) from PBMCs. Receptors originate from a human donor with aplastic anemia.

The V gene is TRBV9, the J gene TRBJ2-7; TRBD2 matches 9 bases. The CDR3 is 15 amino acids. V was clipped by 4 bases and J by 5 bases; unmatched bases: 10. In germline, CDR1 is SGDLS, CDR2 YYNGEE. The CDR3 protein is CASSQVGIAGDEQYF. CDR3 in DNA: TGTGCCAGCAGCCAAGTGGGGATAGCGGGGGACGAGCAGTACTTC.

This clonotype has only a few counts. The chain links TRBV10-3 to TRBJ2-1; 9 positions agree with TRBD1. The V segment lost 6 bases and the J segment 8 bases; nucleotides outside the gene matches: 5. The CDR3 loop spans 13 amino acids. Germline CDR1 and CDR2: ENHRY and SYGVKD. This CDR3 is CAIRTTGGDEQFF. CDR3 nucleotide sequence: TGTGCCATCAGGACTACAGGGGGCGATGAGCAGTTCTTC.

The chain recombines TRBV12-3 or TRBV12-4 with TRBJ2-7; tentatively, D is TRBD1 or TRBD2 (7 bases each). The V end lost 6 bases, the J end lost 7 bases, and 19 bases lay between the germline ends. This CDR3 has 14 residues. This CDR3 reads CASSGQAGDVEQYF. As DNA, the CDR3 is TGTGCCAGCAGCGGACAGGCGGGGGATGTGGAGCAGTACTTC.

V usage is TRBV25-1 and J usage is TRBJ2-5, with 8 bases that match TRBD2. The germline V gene has CDR1 MGHDK and CDR2 SYGVNS. The CDR3 is 13 residues long. J lost 4 bases, V lost 7 bases, and 5 bases had no gene match. CDR3 in DNA: TGTGCCAGCACCCGGGGGGGGCTAGAGACCCAGTACTTC. Encoded protein: CASTRGGLETQYF.

This clonotype was seen many times. The chain recombines TRBV30 with TRBJ1-2; a weak D match, TRBD1 (6 bases). CDR1 is GTSNPN and CDR2 is SVGIG in the germline V gene (reference sequence). The CDR3 loop spans 11 amino acids. Trimming took 0 bases from V and 7 from J, leaving 6 bases between them. CDR3: CAWSVQGGYTF. The CDR3 DNA sequence: TGTGCCTGGAGTGTACAGGGTGGCTACACCTTC.

J is TRBJ1-6 and V is TRBV4-1; D is ambiguous. V lost 6 bases and J lost 10, with 16 bases in between. The CDR3 covers 14 residues. Germline V gene lookup returns CDR1 MGHRA and CDR2 YSYEKL. DNA of the CDR3: TGCGCCAGCAGTCCCCTCGCAGGAGGATCACCCCTCCACTTT. As protein: CASSPLAGGSPLHF.

This clonotype was seen ten or more times. This chain connects TRBV7-9 to TRBJ2-2; D is possibly TRBD1 (6 bases). This CDR3 has 15 amino acids. The V gene's germline CDR1 is SEHNR and CDR2 FQNEAQ (reference sequence). V shed 2 bases and J shed 6 bases, with 13 bases lying between them. This CDR3 reads CASSLPQGLAGELFF. CDR3 sequence (DNA): TGTGCCAGCAGCTTACCACAGGGTCTCGCCGGGGAGCTGTTTTTT.

This clonotype was seen many times. The rearrangement joins TRBV3-1 to TRBJ1-1; no firm D call. V lost 3 bases, J lost 5 bases, and 10 bases lay in between. The CDR3 consists of 13 residues. Germline V lookup: CDR1 LGHDT, CDR2 YNNKEL (reference sequence). The chain's CDR3 is CASSHGGRTEAFF. In DNA, the CDR3 is TGTGCCAGCAGCCACGGAGGGAGGACTGAAGCTTTCTTT.

The chain has TRBV10-1 and TRBJ1-6; D unclear. The germline V and J ends were trimmed by 7 bases and 6 bases, with 10 bases remaining between them. The CDR3 sequence is 13 residues long. Germline CDR1 reads WNHNN; CDR2 reads SYGVQD (reference sequence). The CDR3 coding sequence is TGCGCCAGCAAGCGGCAGCTTAATTCACCCCTCCACTTT. Translated: CASKRQLNSPLHF.

The chain is built from TRBV19 and TRBJ1-3; no definite D call. There are 12 residues in the CDR3. Germline CDR1 reads LNHDA; CDR2 reads SQIVND (reference sequence). V lost 5 bases to trimming and J lost 7 bases, with 9 bases between them. The CDR3 DNA follows: TGTGCCAGTAGTCAAGGGCCGAACACCATATATTTT. Translated, it gives CASSQGPNTIYF.

This clonotype was seen many times. This chain joins TRBV27 and TRBJ2-7; D is ambiguous. The CDR3 contains 14 residues. Germline lookup yields CDR1 MNHEY and CDR2 SMNVEV (reference sequence). Trimming stripped 4 bases from V and 0 bases from J, with 10 bases between. The CDR3 DNA follows: TGTGCCAGCAGTTCCCCGACTTTCTCCTACGAGCAGTACTTC. Protein: CASSSPTFSYEQYF.

The genes are TRBV24-1 and TRBJ1-1, with 7 bases aligning to TRBD1. This CDR3 has 18 residues. Germline CDR1 reads KGHDR; CDR2 reads SFDVKD. V was pared by 8 bases and J by 5 bases, with 22 bases of the junction left unmatched. CDR3 amino acids: CATTRYRDSGPVRTEAFF. As DNA, the CDR3 is TGTGCCACCACCCGGTACCGGGACAGTGGGCCCGTACGGACTGAAGCTTTCTTT.

This clonotype was seen repeatedly, ten times or more. The chain has TRBV5-1 and TRBJ2-3; TRBD2 matches at 11 bases. Germline CDR1 reads SGHRS; CDR2 reads YFSETQ. Trimming at V came to 4 bases and at J to 0 bases, leaving 7 bases not matched to a gene. The length of the CDR3 is 17 residues. DNA of the CDR3: TGCGCCAGCAGCGTTCCGACTAGCGGGACTAGCACAGATACGCAGTATTTT. Encoded protein: CASSVPTSGTSTDTQYF.

The chain recombines TRBV2 with TRBJ2-7; TRBD1 or TRBD2 may be the D gene (7 bases each). Germline values: CDR1 SNHLY, CDR2 FYNNEI. Trimming took off 5 bases at V and 7 bases at J, with 15 bases between the two ends. The CDR3 extends over 13 amino acids. CDR3 sequence reads: CASSPQGEGEQYF. In DNA, the CDR3 is TGTGCCAGCAGTCCTCAGGGGGAGGGGGAGCAGTACTTC. The entire variable domain, with the rest obtained from reference TRBV2 and TRBJ2-7, is as follows: EPEVTQTPSHQVTQMGQEVILRCVPISNHLYFYWYRQILGQKVEFLVSFYNNEISEKSEIFDDQFSVERPDGSNFTLKIRSTKLEDSAMYFCASSPQGEGEQYFGPGTRLTVT.

The chain is built from TRBV18 and TRBJ2-1; TRBD2 agrees at 14 bases. The germline CDR1 and CDR2 sequences are KGHSH and LQKENI. The V gene end was trimmed by 1 base and the J gene end by 4 bases; junction bases not matched to a gene: 6. The CDR3 length is 18 residues. The CDR3 protein is CASSPQHGLAGGYNEQFF. CDR3 DNA: TGTGCCAGCTCACCACAACATGGACTAGCGGGAGGTTACAATGAGCAGTTCTTC.

This rearrangement joins TRBV7-6 to TRBJ2-7, with TRBD2 matching over 8 bases. Germline V CDR1 and CDR2: SGHVS, FNYEAQ. The CDR3 runs 14 residues. J gave up 7 bases and V 5 bases, and 10 bases lay outside the gene matches. CDR3 region: CASSVSGVGGEQYF. In DNA form, the CDR3 reads TGTGCCAGCAGCGTTAGCGGGGTGGGTGGTGAGCAGTACTTC. Full variable domain (outside the CDR3, taken from reference TRBV7-6 and TRBJ2-7): GAGVSQSPRYKVTKRGQDVALRCDPISGHVSLYWYRQALGQGPEFLTYFNYEAQQDKSGLPNDRFSAERPEGSISTLTIQRTEQRDSAMYRCASSVSGVGGEQYFGPGTRLTVT.

The chain combines TRBV5-1 with TRBJ1-2, with D tentatively TRBD1 (6 bases). This CDR3 region has 13 residues. Germline V gene data show CDR1 as SGHRS and CDR2 as YFSETQ. V was clipped by 4 bases and J by 9 bases, with 16 bases between them. The CDR3, as DNA: TGCGCCAGCAGCCGGGGACAAGGGGAGCGCTACACCTTC. This sequence encodes CASSRGQGERYTF.

This clonotype was detected many times. This may stem from a read error, because a much larger clone lies one nucleotide away. The chain combines TRBV24-1 with TRBJ1-1; no clear D gene. Germline CDR1 is KGHDR and CDR2 is SFDVKD. V gave up 10 bases and J gave up 2 bases, with 13 bases separating them. This CDR3 contains 13 residues. The CDR3 region has the DNA TGTGCCACTCAACGTCAGTGTAACACTGAAGCTTTCTTT. Residues: CATQRQCNTEAFF.

This clonotype has only one observation. The CDR3 protein is CASNGDRVPKCMNTEAFF. The CDR3 region has the DNA TGTGCCAGCAACGGGGACAGGGTGCCTAAGTGCATGAACACTGAAGCTTTCTTT. The V and J genes are TRBV25-1 and TRBJ1-1; 9 positions match TRBD1. Trimming took 7 bases from V and 0 from J; bases not matched to a gene: 15. Per the germline V gene, CDR1 is MGHDK and CDR2 is SYGVNS. The CDR3 has 18 amino acids.

This clonotype was seen more than once but under ten times. The chain is built from TRBV24-1 and TRBJ2-1; perhaps TRBD1 as D (6 bases). Per germline, CDR1 KGHDR and CDR2 SFDVKD. Trimming removed 5 bases at V and 3 bases at J, with 13 bases between. CDR3 length: 15 residues. The CDR3 loop is CATSGGLDGYNEQFF. The CDR3 nucleotides are TGTGCCACCAGTGGGGGGCTGGACGGCTACAATGAGCAGTTCTTC.

Many counts were recorded for this clonotype. CDR3 residues: CSAAPGARGQPQHF. DNA of the CDR3: TGCAGTGCGGCTCCGGGAGCCCGGGGGCAGCCCCAGCATTTT. This chain uses TRBV20-1 with TRBJ1-5; D might be TRBD1 (5 bases). CDR3 length: 14 amino acids. The germline CDR1 and CDR2 sequences are DFQATT and SNEGSKA (reference sequence). V lost 6 bases and J 7 bases, leaving 19 bases between the germline ends.

In its sample, this clonotype was seen once. The V and J genes are TRBV11-3 and TRBJ2-5, with a possible D match to TRBD1 (6 bases). The length of the CDR3 is 15 residues. The V end lost 3 bases, the J end lost 3 bases, and 14 bases lay between the germline ends. Germline V CDR1 and CDR2: SGHNT, YENEEA. The CDR3 loop reads CASSFADSSKETQYF. As DNA, the CDR3 is TGTGCCAGCAGCTTCGCGGACAGCTCCAAAGAGACCCAGTACTTC.

The chain joins TRBV20-1 to TRBJ2-5; 10 nucleotides agree with TRBD1. CDR1 is DFQATT, CDR2 SNEGSKA, per germline (reference sequence). J lost 5 bases, V lost 5 bases, and 8 bases had no gene match. This CDR3 region has 14 residues. CDR3 nucleotide sequence: TGCAGTGCTGGGAGGACAGGGGGAGGGGAGACCCAGTACTTC. This gives the protein CSAGRTGGGETQYF.